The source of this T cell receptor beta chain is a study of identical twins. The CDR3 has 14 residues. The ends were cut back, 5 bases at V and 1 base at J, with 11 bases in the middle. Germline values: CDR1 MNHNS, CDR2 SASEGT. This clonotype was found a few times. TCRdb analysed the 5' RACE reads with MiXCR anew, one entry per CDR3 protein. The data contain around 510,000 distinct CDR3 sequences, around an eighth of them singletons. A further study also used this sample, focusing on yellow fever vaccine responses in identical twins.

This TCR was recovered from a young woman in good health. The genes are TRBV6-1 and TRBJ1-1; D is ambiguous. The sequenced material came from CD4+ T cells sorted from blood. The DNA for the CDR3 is TGTGCCAGCAGTCTGTTCCGGGAGAACACTGAAGCTTTCTTT. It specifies CASSLFRENTEAFF.